The text below deals with one T cell receptor beta chain. Antigen: not known. The RNA input was about 0.5 to 1 ug, and it was reverse transcribed with random hexamers. The CDR3 of TCR beta was amplified by immunoSEQ multiplex PCR across 54 Vbeta and 13 Jbeta. TCRdb independently ran MiXCR on the immunoSEQ multiplex PCR reads; one entry per CDR3 protein. There are approximately 170,000 distinct CDR3 sequences in the sample; 94% occur only once, and 0.08% to 0.095% lies in the top ten. The entry originates in a study of CD8 T cells in Susac syndrome. Overall study results and limits: As the study acknowledged, the number of individuals who were part of its TCR sequencing and HLA analysis was relatively small.

Blood CD8+ and CD4+ T cells underwent high-throughput TCR beta sequencing. TEMRA cells were FACS-enriched, with CD8+ and CD4+ T cells isolated negatively. V was pared by 5 bases and J by 0 bases, with 7 bases between. CDR3 length equals 13 residues. Looked up from germline, CDR1 is DFQATT and CDR2 is SNEGSKA (reference sequence). The gene calls are TRBV20-1 and TRBJ1-4, with D unresolved. This TCR was recovered from a human donor with multiple sclerosis. The sample was CD4+ T cells from PBMCs. CDR3 DNA: TGCAGTGCTCCGCACACAACTAATGAAAAACTGTTTTTT. Amino acid sequence: CSAPHTTNEKLFF.